This TCR beta chain was sequenced in a study of blood T cells in healthy people across ages. Findings and limits, study-wide: As age increased, TCR beta diversity per million T cells fell in a roughly linear fashion.

From germline, CDR1 is MNHEY and CDR2 SVGAGI. J was trimmed by 6 bases and V by 2 bases; bases with no gene match: 2. The CDR3 spans 13 residues. Of note for this clonotype: The antigen remains unidentified.

Sample-barcoded 5' priming and a J-beta primer mix drove a second PCR of roughly 7 to 11 cycles. Every sample gave at least 2.5 million paired-end reads containing CDR3. TCRdb independently ran MiXCR on the 5' RACE reads; one entry per CDR3 protein. This sample has 650,000 to 1,000,000 distinct CDR3 sequences; 35% to 40% occur once, and the top ten carry 10% to 15%. This sequence joins TRBV6-5 and TRBJ2-7, with 9 bases matching TRBD1. The sequenced sample consisted of blood. The receptor was isolated from a young man in good health. The CDR3, as DNA: TGTGCCAGCAGTTACGACAGGGGGTCCGAGCAGTACTTC. Protein sequence: CASSYDRGSEQYF.